Listed here are 12 T cell receptor beta chains from one sample, sequenced in a study of blood T cell repertoires in COVID-19. Profiled with immunoSEQ multiplex PCR; TCRdb holds only in-frame clones, not every one. The sample shows 70,000 or so clones, more than 90% of them seen only once. What was sequenced was peripheral blood. These receptors all come from a man aged 45-65 years with acute or convalescent COVID-19.

DNA of the CDR3: TGTGCCAGCGGACACAACTATGGCTACACCTTC. This translates into CASGHNYGYTF. The rearrangement joins TRBV6-5 to TRBJ1-2; D might be TRBD1 (5 bases). The CDR3 consists of 11 residues. V lost 8 bases and J lost 2, with 6 bases in between. Germline V gives CDR1 MNHEY, CDR2 SVGAGI.

This chain joins TRBV7-7 and TRBJ2-5, with a weak D call TRBD1 (5 bases). This CDR3 comprises 15 residues. The V gene lost 1 base and the J gene lost 4 bases, with 13 bases spanning the gap. The germline V gene has CDR1 SSHAT and CDR2 FNYEAQ (reference sequence). The CDR3 nucleotides read TGTGCCAGCAGCTTAGGACCGCAGACAGCAGAGACCCAGTACTTC. Its protein is CASSLGPQTAETQYF.

V is TRBV10-3 and J is TRBJ2-1, with D possibly TRBD2 on 5 matching bases. Looked up from germline, CDR1 is ENHRY and CDR2 is SYGVKD. The V end was cut by 0 bases, the J end by 8 bases, with 8 bases between. The CDR3 has 13 residues. The CDR3 DNA reads as TGTGCCATCAGTGAGTCGCACGGGGATGAGCAGTTCTTC. Its translation: CAISESHGDEQFF.

This sequence joins TRBV10-2 and TRBJ2-3; 10 nucleotides line up with TRBD2. CDR3 length: 16 amino acids. Trimming at V came to 5 bases and at J to 0 bases, leaving 5 bases not matched to a gene. Germline V gene sequence: CDR1 WSHSY, CDR2 SAAADI. CDR3 amino acids: CASSPGLATSTDTQYF. CDR3 coding DNA: TGCGCCAGCAGTCCGGGACTAGCGACAAGCACAGATACGCAGTATTTT.

The chain is built from TRBV4-1 and TRBJ2-7; D is possibly TRBD1 (5 bases). Germline CDR1 reads MGHRA; CDR2 reads YSYEKL. This CDR3 spans 15 amino acids. The V end lost 0 bases, the J end lost 6 bases, and 15 bases lay between the germline ends. CDR3 loop: CASSQEGQGIGEQYF. The CDR3 DNA reads as TGCGCCAGCAGCCAAGAAGGTCAGGGAATTGGCGAGCAGTACTTC.

The chain links TRBV6-5 to TRBJ1-2; a weak D match, TRBD1 (5 bases). Germline CDR1 reads MNHEY; CDR2 reads SVGAGI. This CDR3 has 12 amino acids. V lost 6 bases and J 7 bases, leaving 12 bases between the germline ends. CDR3 amino acids: CASSSGGIGYTF. Written as DNA, the CDR3 is TGTGCCAGCAGCAGCGGGGGGATTGGCTACACCTTC.

This chain links TRBV10-3 with TRBJ1-5; D remains unclear. The CDR3 spans 12 residues. CDR1 ENHRY and CDR2 SYGVKD come from the germline V gene. The V and J ends lost 6 bases and 4 bases respectively, with 7 bases between them. The CDR3 region is CAISDLNQPQHF. The CDR3 nucleotides are TGTGCCATCAGCGATCTAAATCAGCCCCAGCATTTT.

The chain links TRBV2 to TRBJ1-1, with D possibly being TRBD1 (5 bases). The CDR3 is 14 amino acids. Germline values: CDR1 SNHLY, CDR2 FYNNEI. The V and J ends lost 4 bases and 6 bases respectively, with 15 bases between them. CDR3 protein: CASSVGRADPEAFF. CDR3 sequence (DNA): TGTGCCAGCAGTGTAGGCAGGGCGGACCCTGAAGCTTTCTTT.

The CDR3 nucleotides are TGTGCCAGCTCCGTCGACTGGTCCGTTAATTCACCCCTCCACTTT. It specifies CASSVDWSVNSPLHF. This chain joins TRBV18 and TRBJ1-6; D remains unclear. V was trimmed by 6 bases and J by 6 bases, leaving 15 bases between them. The CDR3 is 15 amino acids. Germline CDR1 is KGHSH and CDR2 is LQKENI.

There are a few counts of this clone. The rearrangement joins TRBV7-8 to TRBJ1-4; 7 nucleotides agree with TRBD1. V was pared by 3 bases and J by 4 bases, with 5 bases of the junction left unmatched. Per germline, CDR1 SGHVS and CDR2 FQNEAQ. This CDR3 contains 15 residues. The chain's CDR3 is CASSFRDRNNEKLFF. The CDR3 region has the DNA TGTGCCAGCAGCTTCCGGGACAGAAATAATGAAAAACTGTTTTTT.

V usage is TRBV5-1 and J usage is TRBJ2-7; 10 bases map to TRBD2. Trimming took 6 bases from V and 3 from J; bases not matched to a gene: 9. Germline V lookup: CDR1 SGHRS, CDR2 YFSETQ. This CDR3 has 15 amino acids. In DNA form, the CDR3 reads TGCGCCAGCAAGACCTCTAGCGGGAGTAGCTACGAGCAGTACTTC. This codes for CASKTSSGSSYEQYF.

The chain employs TRBV7-3 and TRBJ2-1, with 8 bases fitting TRBD2. The CDR3 is made up of 14 amino acids. V was pared by 5 bases and J by 0 bases, with 0 bases of the junction left unmatched. In germline, CDR1 is SGHTA, CDR2 FQGTGA. The CDR3 region is CASSAGGSYNEQFF. CDR3 DNA: TGTGCCAGCAGCGCGGGGGGCTCCTACAATGAGCAGTTCTTC.